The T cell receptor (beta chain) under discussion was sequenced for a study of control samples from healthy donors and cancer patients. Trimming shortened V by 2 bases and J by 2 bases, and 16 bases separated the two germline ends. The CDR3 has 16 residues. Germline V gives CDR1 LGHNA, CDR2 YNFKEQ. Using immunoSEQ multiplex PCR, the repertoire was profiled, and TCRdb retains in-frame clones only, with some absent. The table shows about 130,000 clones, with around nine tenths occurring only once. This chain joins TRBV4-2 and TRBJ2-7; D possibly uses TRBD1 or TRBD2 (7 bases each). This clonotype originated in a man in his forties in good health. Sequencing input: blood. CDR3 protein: CASSQTRGTDTYEQYF. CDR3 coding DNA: TGTGCCAGCAGCCAAACGCGGGGGACAGATACCTACGAGCAGTACTTC.